The clone carrying this TCR beta chain was seen at least ten times. Its matching antigen is unknown. Preparation of the TCRbeta library involved a method that used unique molecular identifiers. TCRdb re-called the PCR reads through MiXCR, storing one row per CDR3 protein. The sample shows approximately 32,000 distinct CDR3 sequences, around 7% of them seen only once. This entry belongs to a study of T-cell reconstitution after alpha-beta-depleted transplantation in children. General study findings and limits: It was reported that alpha-beta T cells came from several hundred expanded graft clones (about two months after transplant). One year post-transplant, T-cell counts and diversity were largely derived from T cells produced anew.

Germline CDR1 and CDR2: SEHNR and FQNEAQ (reference sequence). The CDR3 covers 15 residues. J was trimmed by 2 bases and V by 4 bases; bases with no gene match: 3. The input for sequencing was peripheral blood, taken 60 days after TCRalphabeta/CD19-depleted stem cell transplant. This TCR derives from a child less than two years old who had a stem cell transplant for acute myeloid leukemia, so the T cells may come from the graft donor. The chain combines TRBV7-9 with TRBJ2-7; 12 bases align to TRBD2. The chain's CDR3 is CASSSRLAGAYEQYF. The DNA for the CDR3 is TGTGCCAGCAGCTCCCGACTAGCGGGGGCCTACGAGCAGTACTTC.